This TCR beta chain was sequenced during a study of breast tumors, draining lymph nodes, adjacent tissues. Whole-study results and caveats: Tumor T cell lymph node origin was a supported hypothesis, not proven. Most tumor T cells seemingly derive from lymph node, then expand in tumor.

This clonotype was counted ten times or more. Its matching antigen is unknown. The CDR3 is 15 residues long. The germline CDR1 and CDR2 sequences are MGHDK and SYGVNS. Trimming pared 6 bases from V and 6 bases from J, leaving 20 bases between. Samples came from axillary lymph nodes draining the breast cancer. TCRdb reprocessed the multiplex PCR reads via MiXCR and lists one record per CDR3 protein. Among fewer than 200,000 distinct CDR3 sequences listed, about 30% were seen once. V usage is TRBV25-1 and J usage is TRBJ1-2, with unresolved D. This TCR was sampled from a female donor with breast cancer. Some clones in this sample may be carry-over from other donors' samples. The sample taken for sequencing was axillary lymph node tissue. Here the CDR3 DNA reads TGTGCCAGCAGCGACTGGGGATCCGGTCCGCATGGCTACACCTTC. Translation gives CASSDWGSGPHGYTF.